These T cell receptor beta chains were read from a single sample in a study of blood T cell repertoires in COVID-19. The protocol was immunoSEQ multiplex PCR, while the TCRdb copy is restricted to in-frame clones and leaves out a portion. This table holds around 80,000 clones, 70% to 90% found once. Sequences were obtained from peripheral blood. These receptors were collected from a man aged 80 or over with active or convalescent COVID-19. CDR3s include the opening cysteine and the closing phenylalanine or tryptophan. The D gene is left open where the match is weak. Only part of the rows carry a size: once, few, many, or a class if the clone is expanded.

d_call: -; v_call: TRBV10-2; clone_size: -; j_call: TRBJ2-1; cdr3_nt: TGCGCCAGCCTGGGTAGCTCCACTCAAAGCTCCTACAATGAGCAGTTCTTC; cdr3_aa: CASLGSSTQSSYNEQFF
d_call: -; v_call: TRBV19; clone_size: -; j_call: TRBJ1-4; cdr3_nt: TGTGCCAGTAGTATCTTACGGGGTACCGGTGAAAAACTGTTTTTT; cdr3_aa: CASSILRGTGEKLFF
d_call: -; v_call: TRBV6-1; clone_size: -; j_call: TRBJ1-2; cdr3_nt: TGTGCCAGCAGTGAAAAATCTTATGGCTACACCTTC; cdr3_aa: CASSEKSYGYTF
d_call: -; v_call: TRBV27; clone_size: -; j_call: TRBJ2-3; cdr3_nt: TGTGCCAGCAGGCGGCGGGGTTGGGGCACAGATACGCAGTATTTT; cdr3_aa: CASRRRGWGTDTQYF
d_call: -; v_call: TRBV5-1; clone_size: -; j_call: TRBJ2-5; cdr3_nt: TGCGCCAGCAGCTTTAACAGGGAACAAGAGACCCAGTACTTC; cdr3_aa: CASSFNREQETQYF
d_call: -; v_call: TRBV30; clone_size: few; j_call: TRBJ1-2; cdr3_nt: TGTGCCTGGAGGCGATATGGCTACACCTTC; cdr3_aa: CAWRRYGYTF
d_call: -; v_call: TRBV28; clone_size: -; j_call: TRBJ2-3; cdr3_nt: TGTGCCAGCAGTTTTGGCGCAGGGCCGACAGATACGCAGTATTTT; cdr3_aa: CASSFGAGPTDTQYF
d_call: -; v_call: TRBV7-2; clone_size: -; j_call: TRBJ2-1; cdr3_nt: TGTGCCAGCAGCTTATTAGATGTCGCCTACAATGAGCAGTTCTTC; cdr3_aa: CASSLLDVAYNEQFF
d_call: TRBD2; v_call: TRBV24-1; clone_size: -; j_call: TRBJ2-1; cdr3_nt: TGTGCCACCAGTGATTTCCGTTCTAGCGGGAGTAGGAATGAGCAGTTCTTC; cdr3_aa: CATSDFRSSGSRNEQFF
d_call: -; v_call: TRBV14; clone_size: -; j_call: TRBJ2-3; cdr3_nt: TGTGCCAGCAGCCAAACGATTCATCTAGCCGGCCTCACAGATACGCAGTATTTT; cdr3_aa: CASSQTIHLAGLTDTQYF
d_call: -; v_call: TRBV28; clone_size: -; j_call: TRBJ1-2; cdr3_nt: TGTGCCAGCAGACGTGGGCAGACAAACTATGGCTACACCTTC; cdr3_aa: CASRRGQTNYGYTF
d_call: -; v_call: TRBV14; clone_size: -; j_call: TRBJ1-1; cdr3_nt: TGTGCCAGCAGCCAAGAGGAGCACACTGAAGCTTTCTTT; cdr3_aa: CASSQEEHTEAFF
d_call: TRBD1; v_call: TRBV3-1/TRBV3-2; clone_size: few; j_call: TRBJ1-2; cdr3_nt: TGTGCCAGCAGACCAACAGGGGGCGGAGGCTACACCTTC; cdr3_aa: CASRPTGGGGYTF
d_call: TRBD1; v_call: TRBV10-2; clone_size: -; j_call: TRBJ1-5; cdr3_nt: TGCGCCAGCAGAAAAGGGACAGCTCGCAATCAGCCCCAGCATTTT; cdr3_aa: CASRKGTARNQPQHF
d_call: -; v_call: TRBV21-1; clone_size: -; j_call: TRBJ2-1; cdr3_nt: TGTGCCAGCAGCAAAGGCAGAGGGAGTACCTACAATGAGCAGTTCTTC; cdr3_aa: CASSKGRGSTYNEQFF
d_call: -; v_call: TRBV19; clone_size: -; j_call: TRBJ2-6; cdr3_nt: TGTGCCAGTAGTTTCACTGGCCTAACTACACGATCTGGGGCCAACGTCCTGACTTTC; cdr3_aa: CASSFTGLTTRSGANVLTF
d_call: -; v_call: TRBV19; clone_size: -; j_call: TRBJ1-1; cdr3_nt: TGTGCCAGTCTGTGGAACACTGAAGCTTTCTTT; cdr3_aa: CASLWNTEAFF
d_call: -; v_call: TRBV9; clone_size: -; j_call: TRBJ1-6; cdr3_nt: TGTGCCAGCAGCGGGGCCAGGAATAATTCACCCCTCCACTTT; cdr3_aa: CASSGARNNSPLHF
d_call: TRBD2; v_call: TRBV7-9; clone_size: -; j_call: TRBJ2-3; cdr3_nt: TGTGCCAGCAGCTTAGCTAGCGGGGGCTTTCCAGATACGCAGTATTTT; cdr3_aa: CASSLASGGFPDTQYF
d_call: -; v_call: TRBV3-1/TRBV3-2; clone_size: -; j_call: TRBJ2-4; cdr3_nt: TGTGCCAGCAGCCAAGATACGGGGGTATGGAACATTCAGTACTTC; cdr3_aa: CASSQDTGVWNIQYF
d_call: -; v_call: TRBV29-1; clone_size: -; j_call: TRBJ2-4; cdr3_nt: TGCAGCGTTGGGCCAGGAAACATTCAGTACTTC; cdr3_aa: CSVGPGNIQYF
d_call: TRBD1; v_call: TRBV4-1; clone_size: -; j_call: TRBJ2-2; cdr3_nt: TGCGCCAGCAGCCAGCCGACGAAGACAGGGTTCGCCGGGGAGCTGTTTTTT; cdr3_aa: CASSQPTKTGFAGELFF
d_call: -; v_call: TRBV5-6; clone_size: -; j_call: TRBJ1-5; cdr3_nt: TGTGCCAGCAGCGGCAGGCCCCGGGGGGGTCAGCCCCAGCATTTT; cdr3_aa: CASSGRPRGGQPQHF
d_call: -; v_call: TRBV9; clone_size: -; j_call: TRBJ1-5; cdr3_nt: TGTGCCAGCAGTGCGACAGCTTATAGCAATCAGCCCCAGCATTTT; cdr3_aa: CASSATAYSNQPQHF
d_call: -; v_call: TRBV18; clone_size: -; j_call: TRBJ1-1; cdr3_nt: TGTGCCAGCTCACCCTCCCCAGGCTCCACTGAAGCTTTCTTT; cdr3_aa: CASSPSPGSTEAFF
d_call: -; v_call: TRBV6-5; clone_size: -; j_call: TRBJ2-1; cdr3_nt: TGTGCCAGCAGCCCGGGATACCACATCGATGAGCAGTTCTTC; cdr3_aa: CASSPGYHIDEQFF
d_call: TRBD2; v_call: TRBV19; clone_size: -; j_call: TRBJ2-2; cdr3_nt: TGTGCCAGTACCTCCGGGACTAGCTTATCCGGGGAGCTGTTTTTT; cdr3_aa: CASTSGTSLSGELFF